This TCR beta chain is from a study of shared clonotypes between healthy human individuals. Broader study findings: In several donors, approximately 5% of naive CD4 clonotypes appeared in common.

TCRdb's table, derived via immunoSEQ multiplex PCR, lists solely in-frame clones and lacks some. Of hundreds of thousands of clones detected, roughly 96% appear once; the ten largest clones hold less than 0.12%. The naive CD8 fraction comprised CD45RO-negative cells positively selected for CCR7 and excluded terminally differentiated effector memory CD45RA+ cells. Germline V gene lookup returns CDR1 LNHDA and CDR2 SQIVND (reference sequence). V lost 7 bases to trimming and J lost 4 bases, with 8 bases between them. The CDR3 consists of 11 residues. As to this clone: Its cognate antigen is unknown.

The rearrangement uses TRBV19 and TRBJ2-7; possibly TRBD2 for D (5 bases). This TCR derives from a woman aged 25 to 39 in good health. Material: naive CD8+ T cells sorted from blood. The CDR3 bases are TGTGCCAGTATTGAGGGATACGAGCAGTACTTC. It is translated as CASIEGYEQYF.